These T cell receptor beta chains were read from a single sample in a study of blood T cell repertoires in COVID-19. The table came from immunoSEQ multiplex PCR; TCRdb's copy has only in-frame clones and leaves some out. The table records roughly 700,000 clones, 70% to 90% of them present only once. The sample taken for sequencing was peripheral blood. The receptors come from a woman younger than 30 with acute or convalescent COVID-19. Each CDR3 is given with its conserved first and last residue. The order of the fields is CDR3 protein, CDR3 DNA, V gene, J gene, D gene. The D gene is left open where the match is weak.

CDR3aa: CASRNTGVTEAFF
CDR3nt: TGTGCCAGCAGAAATACAGGGGTTACTGAAGCTTTCTTT
v_gene: TRBV3-1/TRBV3-2
j_gene: TRBJ1-1
d_gene: TRBD1

CDR3aa: CATSDSGDGYEQYF
CDR3nt: TGTGCCACCAGTGACTCGGGGGATGGCTACGAGCAGTACTTC
v_gene: TRBV24-1
j_gene: TRBJ2-7
d_gene: .

CDR3aa: CASSIDRVAGNYGYTF
CDR3nt: TGTGCCAGTAGTATAGATCGGGTAGCTGGGAACTATGGCTACACCTTC
v_gene: TRBV19
j_gene: TRBJ1-2
d_gene: .

CDR3aa: CAEDRGYEKLFF
CDR3nt: TGTGCCGAGGACAGGGGTTATGAAAAACTGTTTTTT
v_gene: TRBV19
j_gene: TRBJ1-4
d_gene: TRBD1

CDR3aa: CASWTSGIDTQYF
CDR3nt: TGTGCCAGCTGGACTAGTGGGATAGATACGCAGTATTTT
v_gene: TRBV3-1/TRBV3-2
j_gene: TRBJ2-3
d_gene: TRBD2

CDR3aa: CASSLLGAGELFF
CDR3nt: TGTGCCAGCAGTCTCCTCGGGGCCGGGGAGCTGTTTTTT
v_gene: TRBV12-3/TRBV12-4
j_gene: TRBJ2-2
d_gene: .

CDR3aa: CATSDGTGEAFF
CDR3nt: TGTGCCACCAGTGACGGGACAGGGGAAGCTTTCTTT
v_gene: TRBV24-1
j_gene: TRBJ1-1
d_gene: TRBD1

CDR3aa: CASGLGHAPEAFF
CDR3nt: TGTGCTAGTGGTTTGGGACATGCCCCTGAAGCTTTCTTT
v_gene: TRBV12-5
j_gene: TRBJ1-1
d_gene: .

CDR3aa: CASSNSQPQHF
CDR3nt: TGTGCCAGCAGCAATAGTCAGCCCCAGCATTTT
v_gene: TRBV21-1
j_gene: TRBJ1-5
d_gene: .

CDR3aa: CASSLVTGWYTF
CDR3nt: TGTGCCAGCAGCTTAGTTACAGGGTGGTACACCTTC
v_gene: TRBV7-2
j_gene: TRBJ1-2
d_gene: .

CDR3aa: CASSTQGTLSYGYTF
CDR3nt: TGCGCCAGCAGCACCCAGGGGACCCTTTCCTATGGCTACACCTTC
v_gene: TRBV5-1
j_gene: TRBJ1-2
d_gene: .

CDR3aa: CSASRDRESSPLHF
CDR3nt: TGCAGTGCTAGTCGCGACAGGGAGAGTTCACCCCTCCACTTT
v_gene: TRBV20-1
j_gene: TRBJ1-6
d_gene: TRBD1

CDR3aa: CASSFGRALHF
CDR3nt: TGTGCCAGCAGTTTTGGTCGGGCCCTCCACTTT
v_gene: TRBV12-3/TRBV12-4
j_gene: TRBJ1-6
d_gene: .

CDR3aa: CATKAENSGNTIYF
CDR3nt: TGTGCCACCAAAGCGGAGAACTCTGGAAACACCATATATTTT
v_gene: TRBV10-3
j_gene: TRBJ1-3
d_gene: .

CDR3aa: CASSWGLASTDTQYF
CDR3nt: TGTGCCAGCAGTTGGGGACTAGCGAGCACAGATACGCAGTATTTT
v_gene: TRBV6-6
j_gene: TRBJ2-3
d_gene: TRBD2

CDR3aa: CAISGASGGVPTSYNEQFF
CDR3nt: TGTGCCATCAGTGGGGCTAGCGGGGGGGTCCCCACCTCCTACAATGAGCAGTTCTTC
v_gene: TRBV10-3
j_gene: TRBJ2-1
d_gene: TRBD2

CDR3aa: CASREGTDGYTF
CDR3nt: TGTGCCAGTAGAGAAGGGACAGATGGCTACACCTTC
v_gene: TRBV19
j_gene: TRBJ1-2
d_gene: TRBD1

CDR3aa: CASSKGAGGNTEAFF
CDR3nt: TGTGCCAGCAGCAAAGGGGCAGGGGGCAACACTGAAGCTTTCTTT
v_gene: TRBV21-1
j_gene: TRBJ1-1
d_gene: .